The sequence of this TCR beta chain was determined in a study of cytotoxic CD8 clonotypes in ibrutinib-treated CLL. Study-level information: Response samples were drawn at a median of about 13 months of treatment, range 6 to 36.

Profiled with immunoSEQ multiplex PCR; TCRdb holds only in-frame clones, not every one. The sample shows 110,000 to 150,000 clones, approximately 80% of them seen only once. CDR1 is SGDLS, CDR2 YYNGEE, per germline. The CDR3 extends over 14 amino acids. The germline V and J ends were trimmed by 4 bases and 2 bases, with 12 bases remaining between them. The rearrangement joins TRBV9 to TRBJ1-2; no definite D call. This TCR was sampled from a human donor with chronic lymphocytic leukemia. The sequencing here drew on PBMCs, taken after 24 months of ibrutinib treatment. CDR3 residues: CASSLPPGNYGYTF. The CDR3 bases are TGTGCCAGCAGCTTACCCCCGGGGAACTATGGCTACACCTTC.